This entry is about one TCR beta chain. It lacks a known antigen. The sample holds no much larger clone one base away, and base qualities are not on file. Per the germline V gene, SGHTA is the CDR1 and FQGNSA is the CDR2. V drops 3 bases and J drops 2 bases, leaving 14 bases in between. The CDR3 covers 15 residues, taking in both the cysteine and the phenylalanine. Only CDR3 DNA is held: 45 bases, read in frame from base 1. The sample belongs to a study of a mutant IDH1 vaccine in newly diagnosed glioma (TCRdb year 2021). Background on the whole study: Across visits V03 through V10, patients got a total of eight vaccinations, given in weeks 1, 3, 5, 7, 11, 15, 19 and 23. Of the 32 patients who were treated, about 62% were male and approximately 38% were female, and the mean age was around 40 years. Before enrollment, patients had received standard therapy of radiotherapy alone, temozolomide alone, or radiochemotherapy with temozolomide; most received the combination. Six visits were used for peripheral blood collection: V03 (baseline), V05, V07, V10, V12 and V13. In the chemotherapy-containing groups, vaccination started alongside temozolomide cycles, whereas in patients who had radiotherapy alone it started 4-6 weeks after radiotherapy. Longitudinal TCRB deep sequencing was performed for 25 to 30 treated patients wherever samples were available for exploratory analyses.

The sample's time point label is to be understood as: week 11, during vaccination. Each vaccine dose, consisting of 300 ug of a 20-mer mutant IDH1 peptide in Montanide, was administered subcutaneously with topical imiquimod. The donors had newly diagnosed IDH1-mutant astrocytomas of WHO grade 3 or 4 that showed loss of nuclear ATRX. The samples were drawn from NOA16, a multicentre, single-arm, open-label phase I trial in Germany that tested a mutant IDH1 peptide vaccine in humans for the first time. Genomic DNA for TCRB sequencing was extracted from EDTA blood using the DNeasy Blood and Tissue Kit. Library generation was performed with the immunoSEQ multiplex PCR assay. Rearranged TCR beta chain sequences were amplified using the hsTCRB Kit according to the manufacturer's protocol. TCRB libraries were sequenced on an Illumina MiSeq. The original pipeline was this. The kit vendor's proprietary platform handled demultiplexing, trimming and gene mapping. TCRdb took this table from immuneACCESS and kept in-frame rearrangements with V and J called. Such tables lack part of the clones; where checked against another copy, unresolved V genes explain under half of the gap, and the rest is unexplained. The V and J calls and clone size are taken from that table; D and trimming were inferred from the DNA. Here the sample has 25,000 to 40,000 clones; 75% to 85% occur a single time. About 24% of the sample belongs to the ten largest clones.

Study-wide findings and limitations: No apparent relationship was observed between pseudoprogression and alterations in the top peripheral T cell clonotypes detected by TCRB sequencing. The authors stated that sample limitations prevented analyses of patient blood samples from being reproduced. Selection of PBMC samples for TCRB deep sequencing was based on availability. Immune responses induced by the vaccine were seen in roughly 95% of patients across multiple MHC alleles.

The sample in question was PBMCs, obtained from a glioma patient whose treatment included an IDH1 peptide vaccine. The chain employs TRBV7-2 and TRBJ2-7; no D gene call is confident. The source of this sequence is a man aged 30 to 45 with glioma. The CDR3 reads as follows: CASSLLGMEPYEQYF. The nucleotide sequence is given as TGTGCCAGCAGCTTGTTGGGCATGGAGCCCTACGAGCAGTACTTC.